The 26 T cell receptor beta chains below come from one sample, sequenced in a study of human versus mouse CDR3 diversity and MHC coevolution. Measured with immunoSEQ multiplex PCR; TCRdb has only the in-frame clones, and not every one. The data show about 80,000 clones, just over 90% seen once. Sequenced sample: naive CD4+ T cells from blood. Indicated subset: CD45RO-negative CD62L-positive naive CD4 T cells. The receptor set was obtained from a person between 30 and 69 years old in good health.

This chain joins TRBV10-3 and TRBJ2-1; the D is unclear. With 3 bases removed from V and 4 bases from J, the gap between germline ends came to 10 bases. CDR3 size: 14 residues. CDR1 is ENHRY and CDR2 is SYGVKD in the germline V gene. The CDR3 region has the DNA TGTGCCATCAGTGATCCAGCGCGTTACAATGAGCAGTTCTTC. This translates into CAISDPARYNEQFF.

This clone was detected only once. The V gene is TRBV4-2, the J gene TRBJ1-4; D call uncertain. In germline, CDR1 is LGHNA, CDR2 YNFKEQ. The CDR3 has 15 amino acids. Trimming shortened V by 0 bases and J by 8 bases, and 13 bases separated the two germline ends. CDR3 bases: TGTGCCAGCAGCCAAGATGAGGGTGTTGGCGAAAAACTGTTTTTT. This encodes CASSQDEGVGEKLFF.

The chain employs TRBV7-9 and TRBJ2-1; D possibly corresponds to TRBD2 (6 bases). Trimming pared 2 bases from V and 4 bases from J, leaving 15 bases between. Germline V CDR1 and CDR2: SEHNR, FQNEAQ (reference sequence). This CDR3 has 16 residues. DNA for the CDR3: TGTGCCAGCAGCTTATCTGGAGGGTGGGGTTACAATGAGCAGTTCTTC. Translated: CASSLSGGWGYNEQFF.

The chain employs TRBV20-1 and TRBJ2-1; the D is unclear. The CDR3 runs 11 residues. Trimming removed 4 bases from V and 6 bases from J, with 7 bases in between. Looked up from germline, CDR1 is DFQATT and CDR2 is SNEGSKA (reference sequence). CDR3 DNA: TGCAGTGCTACTTATAGCAATGAGCAGTTCTTC. Translation gives CSATYSNEQFF.

The chain uses TRBV15 and TRBJ1-2, with 7 bases matching TRBD1. Germline assignment: CDR1 LNHNV and CDR2 YYDKDF (reference sequence). Trimming removed 7 bases from V and 3 bases from J; junction bases left unmatched: 26. This CDR3 spans 20 amino acids. The CDR3 loop reads CATIQLRQGQAQTTDYGYTF. The DNA of the CDR3 is TGTGCCACCATTCAATTACGCCAAGGACAGGCCCAAACAACGGACTATGGCTACACCTTC. Full variable domain (rest looked up from reference TRBV15 and TRBJ1-2): DAMVIQNPRYQVTQFGKPVTLSCSQTLNHNVMYWYQQKSSQAPKLLFHYYDKDFNNEADTPDNFQSRRPNTSFCFLDIRSPGLGDTAMYLCATIQLRQGQAQTTDYGYTFGSGTRLTVV.

The chain is built from TRBV18 and TRBJ1-6; D might be TRBD1 (6 bases). From germline, CDR1 is KGHSH and CDR2 LQKENI. V dropped 3 bases and J dropped 7 bases, with 13 bases sitting between them. This CDR3 has 15 amino acids. This CDR3 is CASSPRDNENSPLHF. The CDR3 bases are TGTGCCAGCTCACCCAGGGACAATGAGAATTCACCCCTCCACTTT.

This clone was detected once. This sequence joins TRBV11-2 and TRBJ2-7; D call uncertain. Per germline, CDR1 SGHAT and CDR2 FQNNGV. The V and J ends lost 1 base and 1 base respectively, with 2 bases between them. The CDR3 has 12 residues. The CDR3 DNA sequence: TGTGCCAGCAGCTTAGCGTCCTACGAGCAGTACTTC. Encoded protein: CASSLASYEQYF.

The gene calls are TRBV30 and TRBJ1-5; D is unresolved. The V and J ends lost 5 bases and 6 bases respectively, with 14 bases between them. Looked up from germline, CDR1 is GTSNPN and CDR2 is SVGIG (reference sequence). This CDR3 region has 13 residues. CDR3 coding DNA: TGTGCCTGGGGAGTATCGGGGTCTCAGCCCCAGCATTTT. Translation gives CAWGVSGSQPQHF. The full variable domain, rest sourced from reference TRBV30 and TRBJ1-5, is SQTIHQWPATLVQPVGSPLSLECTVEGTSNPNLYWYRQAAGRGLQLLFYSVGIGQISSEVPQNLSASRPQDRQFILSSKKLLLSDSGFYLCAWGVSGSQPQHFGDGTRLSIL.

The chain is built from TRBV27 and TRBJ2-2; 14 bases line up with TRBD2. V shed 4 bases and J 4 bases; nucleotides not matched to a gene: 2. Germline values: CDR1 MNHEY, CDR2 SMNVEV (reference sequence). The CDR3 is made up of 16 amino acids. The CDR3 here is CASSSGLAGVTGELFF. The CDR3 region has the DNA TGTGCCAGCAGTTCGGGACTAGCGGGAGTCACCGGGGAGCTGTTTTTT.

The chain links TRBV6-5 to TRBJ2-1; 9 nucleotides align to TRBD2. Trimming at V came to 5 bases and at J to 9 bases, leaving 11 bases not matched to a gene. Germline-derived CDR1 and CDR2 are MNHEY and SVGAGI. The CDR3 runs to 15 residues. The CDR3 loop reads CASSPRSRGGTEQFF. CDR3 coding DNA: TGTGCCAGCAGTCCCCGGTCGCGGGGGGGTACTGAGCAGTTCTTC.

The chain carries TRBV5-4 and TRBJ1-2; no reliable D call. V was trimmed by 0 bases and J by 1 base, leaving 4 bases between them. The CDR3 extends over 13 amino acids. Germline-derived CDR1 and CDR2 are SGHNT and YYREEE (reference sequence). CDR3 sequence reads: CASSLDGNYGYTF. The CDR3 coding sequence is TGTGCCAGCAGCTTGGACGGTAACTATGGCTACACCTTC.

The CDR3 coding sequence is TGCGCCAGCAGCTTAAGGGCTAGCGGGTACACAGATACGCAGTATTTT. Protein product: CASSLRASGYTDTQYF. The V gene is TRBV5-1, the J gene TRBJ2-3, with 8 nucleotides matching TRBD2. Germline CDR1 and CDR2: SGHRS and YFSETQ. V was pared by 2 bases and J by 2 bases, with 7 bases of the junction left unmatched. The CDR3 totals 16 residues.

The V call is TRBV15, the J call TRBJ1-1; 9 bases line up with TRBD1. Germline assignment: CDR1 LNHNV and CDR2 YYDKDF (reference sequence). The CDR3 is made up of 15 amino acids. V shed 3 bases and J 6 bases; nucleotides not matched to a gene: 8. The CDR3: CATSSNADRGAEAFF. In DNA form, the CDR3 reads TGTGCCACCAGCAGTAACGCGGACAGGGGCGCTGAAGCTTTCTTT.

The chain combines TRBV4-2 with TRBJ2-1, with 14 bases identical to TRBD2. The CDR3 runs to 20 residues. V lost 0 bases and J lost 1; bases outside the gene matches: 8. Germline CDR1 and CDR2: LGHNA and YNFKEQ. The CDR3 spells CASSQDQGGLAGVSYNEQFF. The DNA for the CDR3 is TGTGCCAGCAGCCAAGATCAGGGGGGACTAGCGGGAGTGTCCTACAATGAGCAGTTCTTC.

This chain links TRBV5-4 with TRBJ2-3, with D tentatively TRBD2 (5 bases). The CDR3 loop spans 14 amino acids. Germline V gene sequence: CDR1 SGHNT, CDR2 YYREEE (reference sequence). Trimming removed 1 base at V and 13 bases at J, with 19 bases between. The CDR3 protein is CASSLSGLQLGKYF. The DNA of the CDR3 is TGTGCCAGCAGCTTGAGTGGACTTCAACTAGGGAAGTATTTT.

This clone appeared once. This chain joins TRBV2 and TRBJ2-2; D possibly corresponds to TRBD2 (6 bases). This CDR3 is built from 14 residues. Trimming took off 7 bases at V and 5 bases at J, with 14 bases between the two ends. CDR1 is SNHLY, CDR2 FYNNEI, per germline. The CDR3 bases are TGTGCCAGCATAAGGCTAGCGTTGACCGGGGAGCTGTTTTTT. Translated, it gives CASIRLALTGELFF.

The rearrangement joins TRBV27 to TRBJ2-7; 8 bases align to TRBD1. The V segment lost 5 bases and the J segment 3 bases; nucleotides outside the gene matches: 3. The CDR3 loop spans 13 amino acids. The V gene's germline CDR1 is MNHEY and CDR2 SMNVEV (reference sequence). In DNA, the CDR3 is TGTGCCAGCAGTCACGGACAGGGCTACGAGCAGTACTTC. Protein product: CASSHGQGYEQYF.

This chain connects TRBV18 to TRBJ1-5, with TRBD1 matching 7 bases. Germline CDR1 KGHSH, CDR2 LQKENI. V was pared by 3 bases and J by 0 bases, with 5 bases of the junction left unmatched. This CDR3 region has 16 residues. The CDR3 nucleotides read TGTGCCAGCTCACCTAAGACAGGGACTAGCAATCAGCCCCAGCATTTT. Its protein product is CASSPKTGTSNQPQHF.

A few counts support this clone. The V and J genes are TRBV7-9 and TRBJ1-2; D unclear. The CDR3 loop spans 14 amino acids. Germline V lookup: CDR1 SEHNR, CDR2 FQNEAQ (reference sequence). The V end was cut by 7 bases, the J end by 0 bases, with 12 bases between. CDR3 DNA: TGTGCCAGCACCGGTTCTTTTGCTAACTATGGCTACACCTTC. Residues: CASTGSFANYGYTF.

The chain employs TRBV25-1 and TRBJ2-1; TRBD2 agrees at 11 bases. Germline V gives CDR1 MGHDK, CDR2 SYGVNS. This CDR3 has 16 amino acids. The junction had 6 bases not matched to a gene; V was cut back by 2 bases and J by 6 bases. This chain's CDR3 is CASSEGFSGRANEQFF. CDR3 nucleotides: TGTGCCAGCAGTGAAGGCTTTAGCGGGAGGGCCAATGAGCAGTTCTTC.

V gene TRBV30 combines with J gene TRBJ1-1, with D maybe TRBD1 (5 bases). CDR3 length: 13 amino acids. V was trimmed by 1 base and J by 4 bases, leaving 10 bases between them. From germline, CDR1 is GTSNPN and CDR2 SVGIG (reference sequence). The CDR3 region has the DNA TGTGCCTGGAGTGGACGGGGGAGCACTGAAGCTTTCTTT. It encodes CAWSGRGSTEAFF. Combining the CDR3 with reference TRBV30 and TRBJ1-1 gives the whole variable domain SQTIHQWPATLVQPVGSPLSLECTVEGTSNPNLYWYRQAAGRGLQLLFYSVGIGQISSEVPQNLSASRPQDRQFILSSKKLLLSDSGFYLCAWSGRGSTEAFFGQGTRLTVV.

The genes are TRBV9 and TRBJ2-7; 11 nucleotides match TRBD1. Germline V CDR1 and CDR2: SGDLS, YYNGEE. V lost 0 bases and J lost 7; bases outside the gene matches: 3. The CDR3 loop spans 14 amino acids. As DNA, the CDR3 is TGTGCCAGCAGCGTAGGGACAGGGGGCGAGGAGCAGTACTTC. Its protein product is CASSVGTGGEEQYF.

This clone was observed once. The chain uses TRBV18 and TRBJ1-1; 12 bases map to TRBD1. This CDR3 is 18 amino acids long. Per the germline V gene, CDR1 is KGHSH and CDR2 is LQKENI. J gave up 4 bases and V 4 bases, and 13 bases lay outside the gene matches. The CDR3, as DNA: TGTGCCAGCTCACTCGGGACAGGGGGCGCGGGGGGCCGCACTGAAGCTTTCTTT. Its protein product is CASSLGTGGAGGRTEAFF.

The CDR3 loop is CASKTSGGAYNEQFF. Written as DNA, the CDR3 is TGTGCCAGCAAAACCTCGGGGGGCGCGTATAATGAGCAGTTCTTC. This rearrangement joins TRBV6-5 to TRBJ2-1; possibly TRBD2 for D (7 bases). Germline CDR1 MNHEY, CDR2 SVGAGI. This CDR3 comprises 15 residues. V was shortened by 7 bases and J by 7 bases, with 20 bases between the two germline ends.

V usage is TRBV2 and J usage is TRBJ1-1; a possible D gene is TRBD1 (6 bases). The CDR3 loop spans 14 amino acids. The V end was cut by 6 bases, the J end by 6 bases, with 17 bases between. Germline V lookup: CDR1 SNHLY, CDR2 FYNNEI. CDR3 bases: TGTGCCAGCAGGGTACAGGGCACGGGGCCTGAAGCTTTCTTT. It codes for CASRVQGTGPEAFF.

The chain has TRBV4-1 and TRBJ1-1; unclear D gene. This CDR3 contains 14 residues. Trimming pared 3 bases from V and 6 bases from J, leaving 14 bases between. Germline V gene lookup returns CDR1 MGHRA and CDR2 YSYEKL. In DNA form, the CDR3 reads TGCGCCAGCAGCCACCCCGGGGTAGGGCCTGAAGCTTTCTTT. The encoded protein is CASSHPGVGPEAFF.